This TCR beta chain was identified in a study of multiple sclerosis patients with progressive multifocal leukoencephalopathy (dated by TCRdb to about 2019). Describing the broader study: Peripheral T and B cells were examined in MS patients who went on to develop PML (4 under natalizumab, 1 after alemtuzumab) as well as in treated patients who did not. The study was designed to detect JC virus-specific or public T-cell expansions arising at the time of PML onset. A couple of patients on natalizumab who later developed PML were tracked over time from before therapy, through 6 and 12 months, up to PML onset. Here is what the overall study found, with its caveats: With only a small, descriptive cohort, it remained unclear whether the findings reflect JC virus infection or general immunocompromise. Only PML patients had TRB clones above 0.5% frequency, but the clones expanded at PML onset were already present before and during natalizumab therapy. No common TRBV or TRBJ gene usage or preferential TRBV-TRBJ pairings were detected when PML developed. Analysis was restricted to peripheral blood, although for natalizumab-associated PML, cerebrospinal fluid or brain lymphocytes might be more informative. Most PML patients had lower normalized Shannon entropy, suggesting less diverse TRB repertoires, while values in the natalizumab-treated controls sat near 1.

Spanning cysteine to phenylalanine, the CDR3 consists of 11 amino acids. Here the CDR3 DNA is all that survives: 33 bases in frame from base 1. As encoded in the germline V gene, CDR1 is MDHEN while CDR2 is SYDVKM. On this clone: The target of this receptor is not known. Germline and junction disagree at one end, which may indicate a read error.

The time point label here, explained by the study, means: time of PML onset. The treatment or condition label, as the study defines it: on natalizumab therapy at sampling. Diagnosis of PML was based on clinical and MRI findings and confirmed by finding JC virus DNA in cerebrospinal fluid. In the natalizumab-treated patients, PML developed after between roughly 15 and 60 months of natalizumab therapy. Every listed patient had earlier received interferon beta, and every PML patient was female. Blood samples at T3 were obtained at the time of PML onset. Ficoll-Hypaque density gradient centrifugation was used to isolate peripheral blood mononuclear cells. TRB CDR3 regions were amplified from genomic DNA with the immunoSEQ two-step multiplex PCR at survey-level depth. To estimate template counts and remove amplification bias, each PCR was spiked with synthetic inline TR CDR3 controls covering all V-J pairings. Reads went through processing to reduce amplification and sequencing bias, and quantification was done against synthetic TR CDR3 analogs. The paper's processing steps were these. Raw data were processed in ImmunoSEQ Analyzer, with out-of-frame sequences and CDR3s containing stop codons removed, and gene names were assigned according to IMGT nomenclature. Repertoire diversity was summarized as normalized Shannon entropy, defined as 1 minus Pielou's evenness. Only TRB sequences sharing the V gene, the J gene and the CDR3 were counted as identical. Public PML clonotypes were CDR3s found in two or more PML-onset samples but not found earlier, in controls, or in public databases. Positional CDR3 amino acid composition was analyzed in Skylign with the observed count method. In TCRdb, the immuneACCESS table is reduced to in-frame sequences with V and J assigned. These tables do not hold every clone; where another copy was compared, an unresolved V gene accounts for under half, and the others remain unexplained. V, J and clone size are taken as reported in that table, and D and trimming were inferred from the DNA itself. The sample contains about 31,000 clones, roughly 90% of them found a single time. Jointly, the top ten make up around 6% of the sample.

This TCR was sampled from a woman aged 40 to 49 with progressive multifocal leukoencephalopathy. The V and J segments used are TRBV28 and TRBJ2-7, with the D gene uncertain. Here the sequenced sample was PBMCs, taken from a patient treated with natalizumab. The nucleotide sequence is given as TGTGCCAGCAGGTTATCCTACGAGCAGTACTTC. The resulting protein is CASRLSYEQYF.